What follows describes a single TCR beta chain. Its antigen remains unidentified. The entry originates in a study of cytomegalovirus exposure and HLA in healthy donors (TCRdb year 2017). With respect to the entire study: According to an earlier analysis of a few hundred of the donors, about 170 million T cells yielded over 100 million unique TCR beta sequences and approximately 300 Gb of sequence data. An early release covering about 600 HLA-typed donors comprised approximately 290 gigabases of sequencing data and tens of millions of unique TCR sequences. The genetic ancestry cluster associated with self-reported Caucasian donors included 80% to 90% of the roughly 360 genotyped donors. The aim of the study was to test whether cataloging public T cell receptors could identify signatures of past pathogen exposure. The study used immunosequencing to profile the T cell repertoires of some 600 subjects and linked those repertoires to cytomegalovirus serostatus. A separate validation cohort of roughly 110 different subjects was used in addition to the 666-subject first cohort. High-throughput TCR immunosequencing, statistical association of individual TCRs with disease status, and machine learning were combined to predict cytomegalovirus infection status. In a later analysis, previously published TCR beta repertoires from 600 to 850 donors were re-analyzed and high-resolution HLA genotyping was added so that TCR occurrence patterns could be studied. Rather than using new phenotypic data, the later analysis identified candidate immune exposures from TCR beta sequences and from how often those sequences occurred across donors. In an earlier analysis of roughly 600 of the donors, high-throughput TCR beta sequencing was used to judge whether each TCR beta V gene segment behaved as functional or pseudogenic. Donor age, sex, ethnicity and CMV serostatus were compiled alongside the repertoire data. Genome-wide SNP genotypes for about three fifths of the roughly 670 donors were used in a later genetic analysis, which treated that subset as a discovery cohort. Every repertoire in the discovery cohort had been generated on one and the same sequencing platform. Both class I and class II loci were covered by HLA typing, at four-digit resolution. The number of donors typed differed by locus, with roughly 620-630 for A, B, C, DRB1 and DQB1, roughly 520 for DQA1, 600 to 610 for DPA1, and 400 to 490 for DPB1. Five DR-DQ haplotypes were treated as single units for association and clustering because of strong linkage in the cohort. Among 398 genotyped donors of the cohort, an average of roughly 240,000 unique TCR beta nucleotide sequences were sequenced per donor, roughly 18% of them non-productive. Points the paper makes about the study in general: A group of highly shared sequence variants was considered likely to be a technical artifact of the sequencing pipeline. Because some donors lacked HLA typing at each locus, the association tests relied only on the typed subset. An association between a missense DCLRE1C variant and V-gene and J-gene trimming of TCR beta chains was found in a later genetic analysis and replicated in an independent cohort. Across donors, most TCR sequences were observed very rarely, whereas some public TCRs were present in many individuals. The classifier was reported to diagnose cytomegalovirus status with high specificity and sensitivity in both the original cohort and the validation cohort. In an earlier analysis of 587 of the donors, most TCR beta V segments appeared in productive rearrangements about 87% or about 30% of the time, broadly matching IMGT annotations. Strong co-occurrence of HLA alleles, especially DR and DQ, made assigning TCR associations to individual alleles difficult. A further reported finding was that TCR beta sequences accurately predicted the HLA-A and HLA-B alleles for most subjects in the first cohort. In vitro tests confirmed that a few of the cytomegalovirus-associated TCR beta chains recognize cytomegalovirus antigens. In a later analysis, TCR association rates were found to vary across HLA loci, with the most associated TCRs seen for DRB1 alleles and the fewest for HLA-C alleles. Linkage disequilibrium might explain the correlated functional status among segregating V segments, but an unknown experimental factor could not be excluded. The earlier analysis of 587 of the donors excluded fewer than 20 rarely observed V segments, including chromosome 9 orphons, because counts were too low. A later analysis associated about 18,000 TCR beta sequences with specific HLA alleles at a false discovery rate of 0.05. Immune exposure information for the cohort was limited to CMV serostatus. Sequencing depth was assumed to be roughly uniform across donors in the presence/absence analyses, though that assumption may not hold. The study gave a list of roughly 150 TCR beta chains associated with cytomegalovirus. A later analysis found that HLA-associated TCR beta chains were more clonally expanded and had lower generation probabilities than equally common non-associated chains. It was suggested by the authors that the approach could potentially be generalized to other disease states and immunological phenotypes. Only TCR beta chains were sequenced in this cohort, and the absence of alpha or paired-chain data limited detectable features. The 87-base-pair reads could not distinguish some IMGT-functional V segments, including TRBV6-2 and TRBV6-3, so those segments were excluded. A later genetic analysis reported fewer N-insertions in productive TCRs among donors in an Asian-associated ancestry cluster than the roughly 700-donor mean. Several of the top co-occurrence clusters appeared to be linked to parvovirus B19, influenza, CMV and Epstein-Barr virus, according to a later analysis. A later analysis found that most CMV-associated TCR beta chains appeared HLA-restricted, with HLA associations seemingly driven largely by CMV exposure.

Receptors were amplified or captured by the immunoSEQ multiplex PCR assay. A mixture of 60 forward primers for TCR Vbeta segments and 13 reverse primers for TCR Jbeta segments was used in the multiplex PCR. The CDR3 region of rearranged TCR beta genes was amplified from genomic DNA with a multiplex PCR assay. The amplified TCR beta libraries were sequenced on the Illumina HiSeq System as 87-base-pair reads. The study's own analysis went as follows. In a later analysis, tens of millions of unique TCR beta chains were counted across the roughly 670 repertoires, and some 10 million of these chains were shared by at least two donors. A nearest-neighbor algorithm error-corrected the raw reads and collapsed the reads into unique sequences, merging closely related sequences to remove PCR and sequencing errors. Alignment of CDR3 sequences to IMGT reference sequences was used to assign V, D and J gene segments. For a sequence to be retained, at least a six-nucleotide match to both a V gene segment and a J gene segment was required. Rearrangements were called productive when the CDR3 lacked stop codons and stayed in frame with V and J; all others were non-productive. Following IMGT convention, CDR3 was defined as the stretch from the second conserved V-encoded cysteine to the conserved J-encoded phenylalanine. The earlier analysis of about 610 of the donors excluded any sequence lacking an unambiguous match to a single V gene segment. An earlier analysis of 587 of the donors called V segments functional above 56.7% productive rearrangements and segregating when the between-donor standard deviation exceeded 5%. To diagnose cytomegalovirus status from the catalog of TCR beta chain sequences, a statistical classification framework was built. In a later analysis, TCR nucleotide sequences were compared against IMGT/GENE-DB human TR gene sequences so that V and J genes could be assigned. Using the TCRdist pipeline, a later analysis assigned CDR3 sequences along with most-parsimonious VDJ recombination scenarios. In a later analysis, each TCR beta chain was defined by its CDR3 amino acid sequence together with its V-gene family, and reads without a unique V-gene family were excluded. In a later analysis, 450 to 600 highly shared, low-generation-probability nucleotide sequences were removed to address suspected cross-contamination and a sequencing artifact. In a later analysis, a clonal expansion index was calculated for each public chain from normalized within-repertoire ranks of inferred template counts. In a later analysis, generation probabilities were computed with a VDJ recombination model fitted to out-of-frame rearrangements, and the resulting probabilities were checked against IGoR. In a later analysis, TCR-TCR, TCR-HLA and TCR-CMV co-occurrence was scored with hypergeometric tests, and a repertoire-size bias correction was applied to TCR pairs. A later analysis estimated false discovery rates by permuting HLA or CMV assignments 20 times. In a later analysis, co-occurring TCRs were grouped using DBSCAN, and TCRdist sequence similarity was added for clustering within HLA-allele-positive subsets. Repertoires with fewer than 30,000 or more than 120,000 public chains, plus five repertoires with anomalous nucleotide sharing, were excluded from co-occurrence clustering. TCRdb holds this immuneACCESS table with in-frame rearrangements only. Some clones are missing; in checked studies, unresolved V genes explain under half, and the rest has no known cause. V and J calls plus clone size are reproduced from that table; the DNA served to infer D and trimming. The sample's table covers about 130,000 clones. The ten largest clones represent 2% of the sample.

The cohort comprised 670 or so healthy bone marrow donors. All cohort members were sampled while nominally healthy, although unrecorded immune exposures were likely present. The donor tested CMV seronegative, placing the donor among the 350 or so seronegative members of the cohort. Every donor gave a peripheral blood sample, and the peripheral blood mononuclear cells from that sample were used for TCR beta sequencing. Genomic DNA was extracted from the blood cell samples with the Qiagen DNeasy Blood Extraction Kit. V lost 2 bases and J lost 6 bases; the stretch between them is 18 bases long. Sequences SGHRS (CDR1) and YFSETQ (CDR2) are obtained from the germline V gene. The CDR3, from cysteine to phenylalanine, totals 15 residues. The retained sequence is limited to the CDR3, 45 bases, with the frame set at the first base.

Recombination linked TRBV5-1 to TRBJ2-7; the D region possibly corresponds to TRBD1 (6 bases align). Sequences were obtained from PBMCs. The sequence came from an older woman in good health and CMV-seronegative. In nucleotide form, the sequence is TGCGCCAGCAGCTTCTCAGGGGCGCAATATACCGAGCAGTACTTC. This encodes CASSFSGAQYTEQYF.